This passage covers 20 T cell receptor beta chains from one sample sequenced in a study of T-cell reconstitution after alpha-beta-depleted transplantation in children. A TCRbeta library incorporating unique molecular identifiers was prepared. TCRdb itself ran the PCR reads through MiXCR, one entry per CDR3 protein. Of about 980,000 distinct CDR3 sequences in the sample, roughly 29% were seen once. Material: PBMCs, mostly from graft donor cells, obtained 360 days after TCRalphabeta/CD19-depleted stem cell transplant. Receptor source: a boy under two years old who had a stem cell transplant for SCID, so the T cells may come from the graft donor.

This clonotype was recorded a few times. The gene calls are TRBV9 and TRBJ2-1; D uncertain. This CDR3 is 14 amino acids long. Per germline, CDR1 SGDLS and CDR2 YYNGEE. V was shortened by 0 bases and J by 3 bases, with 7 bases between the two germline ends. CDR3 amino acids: CASSVGAIYNEQFF. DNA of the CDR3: TGTGCCAGCAGCGTAGGCGCGATCTACAATGAGCAGTTCTTC.

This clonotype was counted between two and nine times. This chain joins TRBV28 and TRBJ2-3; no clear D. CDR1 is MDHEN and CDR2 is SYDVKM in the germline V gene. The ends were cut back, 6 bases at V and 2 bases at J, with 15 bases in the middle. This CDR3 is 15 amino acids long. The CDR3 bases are TGTGCCAGCAGCCCCGACTGGGAAACCACAGATACGCAGTATTTT. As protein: CASSPDWETTDTQYF.

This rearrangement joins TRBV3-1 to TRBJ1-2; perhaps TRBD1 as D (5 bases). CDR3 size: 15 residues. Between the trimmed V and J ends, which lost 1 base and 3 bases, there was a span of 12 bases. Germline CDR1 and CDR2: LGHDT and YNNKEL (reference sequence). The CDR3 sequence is CASSQVGESDYGYTF. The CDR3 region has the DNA TGTGCCAGCAGCCAAGTAGGGGAATCTGACTATGGCTACACCTTC.

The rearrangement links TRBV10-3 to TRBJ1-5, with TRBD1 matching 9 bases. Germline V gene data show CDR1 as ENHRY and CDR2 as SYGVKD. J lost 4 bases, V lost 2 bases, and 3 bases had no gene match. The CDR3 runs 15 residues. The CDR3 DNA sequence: TGTGCCATCAGTGAGGAGGGGACAGGGAATCAGCCCCAGCATTTT. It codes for CAISEEGTGNQPQHF.

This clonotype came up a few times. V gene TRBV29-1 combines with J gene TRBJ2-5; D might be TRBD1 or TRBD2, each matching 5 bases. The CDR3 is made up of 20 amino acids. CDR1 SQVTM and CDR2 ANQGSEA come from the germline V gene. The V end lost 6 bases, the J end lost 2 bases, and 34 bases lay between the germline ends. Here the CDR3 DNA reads TGCAGCGTAGCCCAAAGCGGTCCGGGGCGCCTTGCCCCGAGACAAGAGACCCAGTACTTC. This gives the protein CSVAQSGPGRLAPRQETQYF.

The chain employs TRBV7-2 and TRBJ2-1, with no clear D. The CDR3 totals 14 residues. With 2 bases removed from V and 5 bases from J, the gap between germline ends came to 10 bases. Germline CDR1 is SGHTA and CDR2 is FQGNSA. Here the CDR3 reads CASSLMSANNEQFF. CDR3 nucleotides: TGTGCCAGCAGCTTAATGTCCGCAAACAATGAGCAGTTCTTC. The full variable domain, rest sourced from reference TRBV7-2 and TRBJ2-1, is GAGVSQSPSNKVTEKGKDVELRCDPISGHTALYWYRQSLGQGLEFLIYFQGNSAPDKSGLPSDRFSAERTGGSVSTLTIQRTQQEDSAVYLCASSLMSANNEQFFGPGTRLTVL.

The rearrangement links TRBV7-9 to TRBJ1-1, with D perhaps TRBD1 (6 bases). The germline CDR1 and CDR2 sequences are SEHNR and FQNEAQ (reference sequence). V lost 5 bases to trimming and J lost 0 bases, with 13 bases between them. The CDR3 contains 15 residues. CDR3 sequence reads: CASSARDTLNTEAFF. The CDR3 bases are TGTGCCAGCAGCGCTCGGGACACCCTGAACACTGAAGCTTTCTTT. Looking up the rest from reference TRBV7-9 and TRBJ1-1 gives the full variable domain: DTGVSQNPRHKITKRGQNVTFRCDPISEHNRLYWYRQTLGQGPEFLTYFQNEAQLEKSRLLSDRFSAERPKGSFSTLEIQRTEQGDSAMYLCASSARDTLNTEAFFGQGTRLTVV.

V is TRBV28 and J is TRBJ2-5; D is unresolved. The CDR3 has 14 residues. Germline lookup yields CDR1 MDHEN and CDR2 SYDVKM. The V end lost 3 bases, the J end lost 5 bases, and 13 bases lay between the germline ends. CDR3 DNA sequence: TGTGCCAGCAGTTTTGGGCCCCAACGGGAGACCCAGTACTTC. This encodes CASSFGPQRETQYF.

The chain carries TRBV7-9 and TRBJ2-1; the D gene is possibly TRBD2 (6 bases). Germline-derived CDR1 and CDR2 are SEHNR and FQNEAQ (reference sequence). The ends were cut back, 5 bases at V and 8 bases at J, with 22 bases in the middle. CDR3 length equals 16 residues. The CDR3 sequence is CASSILRNGGGDEQFF. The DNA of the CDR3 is TGTGCCAGCAGCATACTCCGGAACGGGGGTGGTGATGAGCAGTTCTTC.

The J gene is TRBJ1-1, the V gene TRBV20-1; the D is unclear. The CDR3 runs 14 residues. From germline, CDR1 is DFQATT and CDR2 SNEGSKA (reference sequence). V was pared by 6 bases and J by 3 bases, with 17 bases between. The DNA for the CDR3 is TGCAGTGCCAAGGGTCGGGAATCGGACACTGAAGCTTTCTTT. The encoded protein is CSAKGRESDTEAFF.

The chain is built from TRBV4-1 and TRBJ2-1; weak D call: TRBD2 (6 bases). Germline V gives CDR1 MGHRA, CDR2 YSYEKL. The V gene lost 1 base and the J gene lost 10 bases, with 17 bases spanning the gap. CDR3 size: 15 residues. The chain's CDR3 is CASSQVASAFLEQFF. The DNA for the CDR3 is TGCGCCAGCAGCCAAGTAGCTAGCGCCTTCTTGGAGCAGTTCTTC.

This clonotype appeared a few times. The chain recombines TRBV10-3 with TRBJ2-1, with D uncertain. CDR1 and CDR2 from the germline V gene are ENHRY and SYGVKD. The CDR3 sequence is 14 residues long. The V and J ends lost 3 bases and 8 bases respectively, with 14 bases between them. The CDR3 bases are TGTGCCATCAGTGAAGGGTTAGGTCTGGATGAGCAGTTCTTC. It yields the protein CAISEGLGLDEQFF.

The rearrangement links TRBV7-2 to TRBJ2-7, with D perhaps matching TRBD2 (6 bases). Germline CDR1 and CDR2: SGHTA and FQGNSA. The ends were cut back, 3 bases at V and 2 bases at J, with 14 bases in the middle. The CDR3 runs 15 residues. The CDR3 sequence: CASSFSASAAYEQYF. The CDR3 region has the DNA TGTGCCAGCAGCTTCAGCGCTAGCGCGGCCTACGAGCAGTACTTC.

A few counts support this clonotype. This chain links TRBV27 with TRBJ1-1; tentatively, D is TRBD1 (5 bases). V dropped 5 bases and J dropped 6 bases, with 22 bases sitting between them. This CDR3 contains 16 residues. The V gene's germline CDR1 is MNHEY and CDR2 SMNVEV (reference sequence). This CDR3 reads CASSPRTGVVRAEAFF. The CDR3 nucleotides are TGTGCCAGCAGTCCGCGGACGGGGGTGGTTAGGGCTGAAGCTTTCTTT.

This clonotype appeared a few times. CDR3 protein: CASSYEGRGPRNEQYF. The CDR3 DNA is TGTGCCAGCAGTTACGAAGGGCGGGGGCCCCGGAACGAGCAGTACTTC. The rearrangement links TRBV6-5 to TRBJ2-7; TRBD2 might be the D (7 bases). The CDR3 has 16 residues. Germline V gene lookup returns CDR1 MNHEY and CDR2 SVGAGI. The V end was cut by 2 bases, the J end by 5 bases, with 19 bases between.

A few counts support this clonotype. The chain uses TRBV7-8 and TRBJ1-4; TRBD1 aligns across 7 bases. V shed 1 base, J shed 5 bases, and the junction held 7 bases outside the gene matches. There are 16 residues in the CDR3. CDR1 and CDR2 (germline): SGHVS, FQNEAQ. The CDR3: CASSLGPGQFNEKLFF. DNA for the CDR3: TGTGCCAGCAGCTTAGGCCCGGGACAGTTCAATGAAAAACTGTTTTTT.

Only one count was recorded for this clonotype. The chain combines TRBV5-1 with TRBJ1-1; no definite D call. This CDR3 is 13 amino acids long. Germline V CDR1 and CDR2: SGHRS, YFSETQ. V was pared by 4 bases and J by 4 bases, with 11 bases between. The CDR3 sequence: CASSPMAPTEAFF. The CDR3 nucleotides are TGCGCCAGCAGCCCAATGGCACCCACTGAAGCTTTCTTT.

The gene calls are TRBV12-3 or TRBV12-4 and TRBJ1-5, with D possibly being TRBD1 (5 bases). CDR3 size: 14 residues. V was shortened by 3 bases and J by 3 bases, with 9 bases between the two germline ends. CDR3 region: CASSFGDSNQPQHF. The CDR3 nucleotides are TGTGCCAGCAGTTTTGGGGACTCCAATCAGCCCCAGCATTTT.

Here the CDR3 DNA reads TGCGCCAGCAGCTTGGAGGGGCCCGGCGGTTCACCCCTCCACTTT. Translation gives CASSLEGPGGSPLHF. The chain carries TRBV5-1 and TRBJ1-6, with D maybe TRBD1 (5 bases). Trimming took off 0 bases at V and 9 bases at J, with 13 bases between the two ends. Germline loops: CDR1 SGHRS, CDR2 YFSETQ. The CDR3 runs 15 residues.

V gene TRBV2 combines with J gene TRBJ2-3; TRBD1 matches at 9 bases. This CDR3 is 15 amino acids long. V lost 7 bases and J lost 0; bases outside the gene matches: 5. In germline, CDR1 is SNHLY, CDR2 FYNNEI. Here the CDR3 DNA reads TGTGCCAGCACCGGACAGGGGACTAGCACAGATACGCAGTATTTT. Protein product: CASTGQGTSTDTQYF.